This T cell receptor beta chain came from a study of blood T cell repertoires in COVID-19. About the research overall: Italy, Spain and the United States were the sources of the convalescent and acute COVID-19 samples. The cDNA or gDNA used as material had been derived from T cells, B-cell-depleted T cells, or PBMCs.

Clones were sequenced by immunoSEQ multiplex PCR, and TCRdb holds only the in-frame ones, with some missing. The table includes about 170,000 clones, around 86% detected once. This clone was observed a single time. Sequenced material: peripheral blood. The clonotype comes from a man in his 70s with acute or convalescent COVID-19.

The CDR3 sequence: CASSTSGDSPDTQYF. In DNA form, the CDR3 reads TGCGCCAGCAGCACCTCAGGGGATAGCCCAGATACGCAGTATTTT. The chain has TRBV5-1 and TRBJ2-3; the D gene is possibly TRBD1 (6 bases). CDR1 and CDR2 from the germline V gene are SGHRS and YFSETQ. There are 15 residues in the CDR3. Trimming took 4 bases from V and 4 from J, leaving 16 bases between them.